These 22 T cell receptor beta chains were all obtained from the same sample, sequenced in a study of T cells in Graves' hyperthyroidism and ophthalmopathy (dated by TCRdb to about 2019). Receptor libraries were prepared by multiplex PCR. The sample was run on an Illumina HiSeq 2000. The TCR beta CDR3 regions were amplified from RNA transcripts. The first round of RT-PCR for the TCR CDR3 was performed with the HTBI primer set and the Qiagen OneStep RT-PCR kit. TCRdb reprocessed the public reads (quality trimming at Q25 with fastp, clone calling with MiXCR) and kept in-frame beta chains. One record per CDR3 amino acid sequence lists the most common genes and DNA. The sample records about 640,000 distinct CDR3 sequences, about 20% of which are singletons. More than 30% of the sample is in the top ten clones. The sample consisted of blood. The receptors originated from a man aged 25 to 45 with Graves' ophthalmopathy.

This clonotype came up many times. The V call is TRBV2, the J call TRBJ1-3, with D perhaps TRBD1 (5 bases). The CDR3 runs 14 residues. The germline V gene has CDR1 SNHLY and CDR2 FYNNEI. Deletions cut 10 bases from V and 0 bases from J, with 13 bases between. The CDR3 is CATTAGLSGNTIYF. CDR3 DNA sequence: TGTGCCACCACCGCAGGGCTCTCTGGAAACACCATATATTTT.

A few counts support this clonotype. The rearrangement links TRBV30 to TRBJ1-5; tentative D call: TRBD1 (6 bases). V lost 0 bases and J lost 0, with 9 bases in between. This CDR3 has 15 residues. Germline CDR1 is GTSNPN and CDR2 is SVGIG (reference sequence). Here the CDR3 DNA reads TGTGCCTGGAGTGTAGGGGGAGCTAGCAATCAGCCCCAGCATTTT. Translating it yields CAWSVGGASNQPQHF.

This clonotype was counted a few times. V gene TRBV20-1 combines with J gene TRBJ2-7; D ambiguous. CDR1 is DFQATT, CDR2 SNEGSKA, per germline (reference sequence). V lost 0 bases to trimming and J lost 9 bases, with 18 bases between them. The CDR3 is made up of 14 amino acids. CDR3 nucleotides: TGCAGTGCTAGAGATGAGTCGACCATCGGCGGGCAGTACTTC. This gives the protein CSARDESTIGGQYF.

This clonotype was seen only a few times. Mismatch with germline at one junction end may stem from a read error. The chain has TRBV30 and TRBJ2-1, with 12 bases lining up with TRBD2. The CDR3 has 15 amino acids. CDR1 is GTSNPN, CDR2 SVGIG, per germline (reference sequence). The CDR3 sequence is CACYLAGGPMNEPFF. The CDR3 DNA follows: TGTGCCTGTTACCTAGCGGGAGGGCCGATGAATGAGCCGTTCTTC.

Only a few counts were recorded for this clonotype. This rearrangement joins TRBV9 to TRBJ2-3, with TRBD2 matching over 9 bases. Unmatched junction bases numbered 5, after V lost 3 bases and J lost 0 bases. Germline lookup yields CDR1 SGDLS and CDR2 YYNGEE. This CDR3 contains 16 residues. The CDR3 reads CASSDIAGASTDTQYF. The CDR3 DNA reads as TGTGCCAGCAGCGATATAGCGGGAGCTAGCACAGATACGCAGTATTTT.

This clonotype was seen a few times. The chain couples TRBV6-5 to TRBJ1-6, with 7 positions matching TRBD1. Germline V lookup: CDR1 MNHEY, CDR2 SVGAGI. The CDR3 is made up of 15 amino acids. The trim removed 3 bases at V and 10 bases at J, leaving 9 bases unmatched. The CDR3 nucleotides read TGTGCCAGCAGTTATGAGGGCAGGGGGGACTCACCCCTCCACTTT. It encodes CASSYEGRGDSPLHF.

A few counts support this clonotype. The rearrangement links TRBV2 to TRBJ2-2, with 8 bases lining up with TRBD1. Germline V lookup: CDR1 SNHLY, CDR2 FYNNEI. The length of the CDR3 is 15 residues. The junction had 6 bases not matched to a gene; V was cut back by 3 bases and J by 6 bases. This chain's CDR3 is CASSDGQGVPGELFF. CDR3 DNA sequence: TGTGCCAGCAGTGACGGACAGGGAGTACCCGGGGAGCTGTTTTTT.

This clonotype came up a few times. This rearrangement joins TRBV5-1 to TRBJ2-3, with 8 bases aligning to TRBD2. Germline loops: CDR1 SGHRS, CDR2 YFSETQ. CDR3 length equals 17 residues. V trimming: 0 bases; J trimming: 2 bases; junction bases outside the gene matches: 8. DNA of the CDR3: TGCGCCAGCAGCTTGGCTCCCAGCGGGGGAGTCACAGATACGCAGTATTTT. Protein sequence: CASSLAPSGGVTDTQYF. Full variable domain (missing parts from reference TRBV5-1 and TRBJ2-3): KAGVTQTPRYLIKTRGQQVTLSCSPISGHRSVSWYQQTPGQGLQFLFEYFSETQRNKGNFPGRFSGRQFSNSRSEMNVSTLELGDSALYLCASSLAPSGGVTDTQYFGPGTRLTVL.

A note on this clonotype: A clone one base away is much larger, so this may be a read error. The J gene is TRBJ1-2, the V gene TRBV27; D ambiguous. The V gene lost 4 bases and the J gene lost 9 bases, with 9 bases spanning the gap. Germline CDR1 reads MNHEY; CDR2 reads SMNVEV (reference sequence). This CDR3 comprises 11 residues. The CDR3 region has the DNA TGTGCCAGCAGTTCCGGAGGACGCTACACCTTC. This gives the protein CASSSGGRYTF.

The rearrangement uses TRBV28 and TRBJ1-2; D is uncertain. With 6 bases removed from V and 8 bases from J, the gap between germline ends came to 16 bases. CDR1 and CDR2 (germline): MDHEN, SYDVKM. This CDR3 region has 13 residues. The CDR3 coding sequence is TGTGCCAGCAGCACAACAGATCTAGGGGGCTACACCTTC. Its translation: CASSTTDLGGYTF.

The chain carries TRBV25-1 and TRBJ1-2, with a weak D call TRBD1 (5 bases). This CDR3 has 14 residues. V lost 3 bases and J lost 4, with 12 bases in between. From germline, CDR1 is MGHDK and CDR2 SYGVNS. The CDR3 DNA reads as TGTGCCAGCAGTGATCGGCGGGACCCCTATGGCTACACCTTC. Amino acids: CASSDRRDPYGYTF.

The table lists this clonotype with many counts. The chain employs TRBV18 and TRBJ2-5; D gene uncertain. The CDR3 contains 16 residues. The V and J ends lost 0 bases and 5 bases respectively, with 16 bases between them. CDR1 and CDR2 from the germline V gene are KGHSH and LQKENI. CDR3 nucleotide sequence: TGTGCCAGCTCACCACCGATGGGCGCCCCTATGGAGACCCAGTACTTC. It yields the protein CASSPPMGAPMETQYF.

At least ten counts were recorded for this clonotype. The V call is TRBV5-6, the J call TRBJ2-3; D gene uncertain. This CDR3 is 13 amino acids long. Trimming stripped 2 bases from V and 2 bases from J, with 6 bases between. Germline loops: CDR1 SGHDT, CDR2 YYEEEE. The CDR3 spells CASSFPDTDTQYF. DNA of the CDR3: TGTGCCAGCAGCTTCCCCGACACAGATACGCAGTATTTT. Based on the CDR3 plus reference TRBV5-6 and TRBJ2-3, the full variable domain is DAGVTQSPTHLIKTRGQQVTLRCSPKSGHDTVSWYQQALGQGPQFIFQYYEEEERQRGNFPDRFSGHQFPNYSSELNVNALLLGDSALYLCASSFPDTDTQYFGPGTRLTVL.

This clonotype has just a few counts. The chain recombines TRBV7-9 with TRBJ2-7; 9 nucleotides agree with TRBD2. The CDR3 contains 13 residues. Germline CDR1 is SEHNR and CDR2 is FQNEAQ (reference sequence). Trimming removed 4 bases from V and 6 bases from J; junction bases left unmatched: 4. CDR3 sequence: CASSSGTSFEQYF. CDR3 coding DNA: TGTGCCAGCAGCTCCGGGACTAGCTTCGAGCAGTACTTC.

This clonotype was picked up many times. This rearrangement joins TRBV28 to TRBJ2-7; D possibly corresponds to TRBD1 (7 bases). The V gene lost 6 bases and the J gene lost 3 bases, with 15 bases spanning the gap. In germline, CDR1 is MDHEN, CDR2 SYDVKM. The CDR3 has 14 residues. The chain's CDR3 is CASRPRQGGYEQYF. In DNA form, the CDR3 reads TGTGCCAGCAGACCTAGACAGGGAGGCTACGAGCAGTACTTC.

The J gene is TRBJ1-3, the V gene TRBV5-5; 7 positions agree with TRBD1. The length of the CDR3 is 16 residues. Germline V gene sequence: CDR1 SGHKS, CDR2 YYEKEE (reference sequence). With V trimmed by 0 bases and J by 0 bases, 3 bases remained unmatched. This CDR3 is CASSLAGQHSGNTIYF. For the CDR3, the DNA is TGTGCCAGCAGCTTGGCGGGACAGCACTCTGGAAACACCATATATTTT.

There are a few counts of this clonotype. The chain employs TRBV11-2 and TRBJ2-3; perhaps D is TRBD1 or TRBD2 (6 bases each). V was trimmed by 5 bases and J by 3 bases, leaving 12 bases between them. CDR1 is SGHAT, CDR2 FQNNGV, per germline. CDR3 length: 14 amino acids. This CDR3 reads CASSPRGLTDTQYF. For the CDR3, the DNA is TGTGCCAGCAGCCCTCGGGGGCTAACAGATACGCAGTATTTT.

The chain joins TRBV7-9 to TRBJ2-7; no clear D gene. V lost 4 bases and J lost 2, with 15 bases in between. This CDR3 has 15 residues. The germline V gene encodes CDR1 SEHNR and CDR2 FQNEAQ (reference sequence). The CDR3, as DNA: TGTGCCAGCAGCTCCGGAGAGTTTACCCCCTACGAGCAGTACTTC. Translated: CASSSGEFTPYEQYF.

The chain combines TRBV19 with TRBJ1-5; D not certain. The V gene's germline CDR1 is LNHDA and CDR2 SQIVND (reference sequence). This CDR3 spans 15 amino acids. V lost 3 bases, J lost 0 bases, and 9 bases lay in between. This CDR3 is CASSIGDSSNQPQHF. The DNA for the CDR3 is TGTGCCAGTAGTATCGGGGATTCTAGCAATCAGCCCCAGCATTTT.

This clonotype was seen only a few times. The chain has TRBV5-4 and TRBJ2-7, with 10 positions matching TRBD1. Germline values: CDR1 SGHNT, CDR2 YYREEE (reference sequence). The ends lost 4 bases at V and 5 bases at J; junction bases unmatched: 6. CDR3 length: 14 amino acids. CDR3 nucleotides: TGTGCCAGCAGCACCCGGACAGGGGGGGACGAGCAGTACTTC. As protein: CASSTRTGGDEQYF.

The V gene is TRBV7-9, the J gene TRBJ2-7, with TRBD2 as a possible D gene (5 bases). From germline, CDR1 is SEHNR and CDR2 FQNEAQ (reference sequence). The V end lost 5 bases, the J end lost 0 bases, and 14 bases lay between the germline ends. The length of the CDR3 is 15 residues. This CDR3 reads CASSRHSGSSYEQYF. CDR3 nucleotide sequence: TGTGCCAGCAGCCGCCATTCGGGGAGCTCCTACGAGCAGTACTTC.

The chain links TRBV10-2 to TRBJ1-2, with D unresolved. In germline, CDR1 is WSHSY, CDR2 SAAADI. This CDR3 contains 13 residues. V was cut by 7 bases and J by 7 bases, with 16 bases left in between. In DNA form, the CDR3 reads TGCGCCAGCATGGCGGGAAGCGGTGGTGGCTACACCTTC. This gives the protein CASMAGSGGGYTF.